This is a list of T cell receptor beta chains from one sample in a study of metastatic and nonmetastatic thyroid tumors. Via MiXCR, TCRdb re-called the PCR reads. The top ten clones hold around a tenth of a sample with 35,000 to 40,000 clones, about a sixth of them seen once. Sequencing used tumor tissue. The receptors were gathered from a female donor with papillary thyroid cancer or a benign thyroid nodule (not recorded which). Some clones in this sample may be carry-over from other donors' samples. Each CDR3 is given with its conserved first and last residue. Each record gives: J gene, clone size, D gene, CDR3 length, V gene, CDR3 DNA, CDR3 protein. The D gene is left open where the match is weak. Not all rows give a size; the values are once, few, many and, for expanded clones, a class.

j_call: TRBJ2-1; clone_size: many; d_call: .; cdr3_length: 15; v_call: TRBV5-4; cdr3_nt: TGTGCCAGCAGCTTGGGACTTAGCTCCTACAATGAGCAGTTCTTC; cdr3_aa: CASSLGLSSYNEQFF
j_call: TRBJ2-2; clone_size: many; d_call: .; cdr3_length: 11; v_call: TRBV2; cdr3_nt: TGTGCCAGGTCATTAAACGGGGAGCTGTTTTTT; cdr3_aa: CARSLNGELFF
j_call: TRBJ1-2; clone_size: many; d_call: TRBD1; cdr3_length: 14; v_call: TRBV7-9; cdr3_nt: TGTGCCAGCAGCTCAGCTGGACAGGAGGATGGCTACACCTTC; cdr3_aa: CASSSAGQEDGYTF
j_call: TRBJ2-1; clone_size: few; d_call: TRBD2; cdr3_length: 15; v_call: TRBV6-2/TRBV6-3; cdr3_nt: TGTGACAGCAGTAGATTAGCGGGAGGCTTTAATGAGCAGTTCTTC; cdr3_aa: CDSSRLAGGFNEQFF
j_call: TRBJ1-2; clone_size: .; d_call: TRBD1; cdr3_length: 17; v_call: TRBV5-1; cdr3_nt: TGTGCCAGCAGCGCCGGACAGGGTAGGGGACTTAACTATTGCTACACCTTC; cdr3_aa: CASSAGQGRGLNYCYTF
j_call: TRBJ2-7; clone_size: many; d_call: .; cdr3_length: 12; v_call: TRBV20-1; cdr3_nt: TGCAGTGCTTGGCCTAGCTCCTACGAGCAGTACTTC; cdr3_aa: CSAWPSSYEQYF
j_call: TRBJ2-5; clone_size: many; d_call: .; cdr3_length: 13; v_call: TRBV27; cdr3_nt: TGTGCCAGCAGTCACTTTCGGAGCGAGACCCAGTACTTC; cdr3_aa: CASSHFRSETQYF
j_call: TRBJ1-2; clone_size: .; d_call: TRBD1; cdr3_length: 13; v_call: TRBV6-1; cdr3_nt: TGTGCCAGCAGAACGGGACAGTTATATGGCGAGACCTTC; cdr3_aa: CASRTGQLYGETF
j_call: TRBJ2-7; clone_size: medium-sized; d_call: TRBD2; cdr3_length: 16; v_call: TRBV10-3; cdr3_nt: TGTGCCATCAGTGAGGCGAGACTAGCGGGAGTCTACGAGCAGTACTTC; cdr3_aa: CAISEARLAGVYEQYF
j_call: TRBJ2-2; clone_size: many; d_call: TRBD1; cdr3_length: 17; v_call: TRBV20-1; cdr3_nt: TGCAGTGCTAGAGTTATGGGGGACAGGACAAACACCGGGGAGCTGTTTTTT; cdr3_aa: CSARVMGDRTNTGELFF
j_call: TRBJ2-7; clone_size: many; d_call: .; cdr3_length: 14; v_call: TRBV7-9; cdr3_nt: TGTGCCAGCAGTTTTGGGCAGGGGATTTACGAGCAGTACTTC; cdr3_aa: CASSFGQGIYEQYF
j_call: TRBJ2-5; clone_size: .; d_call: .; cdr3_length: 16; v_call: TRBV30; cdr3_nt: TGTGCCTGGATGTCCCCCCTGGGTCCGCGGGGAGAGACCCAGTACTTC; cdr3_aa: CAWMSPLGPRGETQYF
j_call: TRBJ2-7; clone_size: many; d_call: .; cdr3_length: 12; v_call: TRBV7-6; cdr3_nt: TGTGCCAGCAGCTCGGCAGGCAACGAGCAGTACTTC; cdr3_aa: CASSSAGNEQYF
j_call: TRBJ2-1; clone_size: many; d_call: .; cdr3_length: 15; v_call: TRBV4-1; cdr3_nt: TGCGCCAGCAGCCAAGGGGGGCTAACCTACAATGAGCAGTTCTTC; cdr3_aa: CASSQGGLTYNEQFF
j_call: TRBJ2-7; clone_size: .; d_call: .; cdr3_length: 14; v_call: TRBV5-8; cdr3_nt: TGTGCCAGCAGCTTGGTCGACAGTACCTACGAGCAGTACTTC; cdr3_aa: CASSLVDSTYEQYF
j_call: TRBJ2-3; clone_size: many; d_call: .; cdr3_length: 16; v_call: TRBV7-2; cdr3_nt: TGTGCCAGCAGCTTAGCGCCAGGACAGCCCACAGATACGCAGTATTTT; cdr3_aa: CASSLAPGQPTDTQYF
j_call: TRBJ2-6; clone_size: .; d_call: TRBD1; cdr3_length: 18; v_call: TRBV5-1; cdr3_nt: TGCGCCAGCAGCGCTCCCGGGACACCAAAGACAGGGGCCAACGTCTTGACTTTC; cdr3_aa: CASSAPGTPKTGANVLTF
j_call: TRBJ2-3; clone_size: many; d_call: .; cdr3_length: 14; v_call: TRBV15; cdr3_nt: TGTGCCACCAGCAGTCGGACGACATACGATACGCAGTATTTT; cdr3_aa: CATSSRTTYDTQYF
j_call: TRBJ2-7; clone_size: .; d_call: TRBD1; cdr3_length: 16; v_call: TRBV5-1; cdr3_nt: TGCGCCATCAGCCGGGGCCCGTGGGGCAGGGGGTACGAGCAGTACTTC; cdr3_aa: CAISRGPWGRGYEQYF
j_call: TRBJ1-2; clone_size: many; d_call: .; cdr3_length: 14; v_call: TRBV4-3; cdr3_nt: TGCGCCAGCAGCCAAGATCTAGGCCGCTATGGCTACACCTTC; cdr3_aa: CASSQDLGRYGYTF
j_call: TRBJ2-2; clone_size: many; d_call: .; cdr3_length: 15; v_call: TRBV28; cdr3_nt: TGTGCCAGCAGTGGGTTAGGGATTTACACCGGGGAGCTGTTTTTT; cdr3_aa: CASSGLGIYTGELFF
j_call: TRBJ2-1; clone_size: medium-sized; d_call: .; cdr3_length: 15; v_call: TRBV2; cdr3_nt: TGTGCCAGCAGTGAGGCCCAGCTGGGGTCCAATGAGCAGTTCTTC; cdr3_aa: CASSEAQLGSNEQFF
j_call: TRBJ2-3; clone_size: many; d_call: TRBD1; cdr3_length: 17; v_call: TRBV6-1; cdr3_nt: TGTGCCAGCAGTGGCTGGTCCCGGGACAGGGCTTCAGATACGCAGTATTTT; cdr3_aa: CASSGWSRDRASDTQYF